This TCR beta chain was found in a study of T-cell memory formation after mild COVID-19 (dated by TCRdb to about 2021). About the study as a whole: TCR sequence clusters from the two donors were largely donor specific. Longitudinal TCRalpha and TCRbeta repertoire sequencing tracked T-cell clones expanding and contracting after mild COVID-19 in a couple of donors. Two young, previously healthy adult volunteers made up the cohort, one male and one female.

Comment on this clonotype: The antigen this receptor binds is unknown. Base quality data are lacking; no much larger clone is found one base away.

Ficoll-Paque density gradient centrifugation was the method used to isolate PBMCs. Findings and caveats that apply to the study as a whole: SARS-CoV-2 specificity of the second-wave clones peaking on day 37 was not confirmed. Clones contracting from day 15 to 85 had balanced CD4/CD8 phenotypes, while a second wave expanding from day 15 to 37 was biased towards CD4+. Contracting CD4+ clones turned up mainly in the CM and EM memory subsets, whereas EMRA was where CD8+ clones were enriched. The study covered only a couple of mild cases, and larger cohorts including severe cases with pre-infection samples were considered necessary. Some responding clones were found in pre-infection memory, which suggests that pre-existing cross-reactive memory T cells took part in the SARS-CoV-2 response.

The CDR3 sequence holds 15 residues, the cysteine and phenylalanine included. Only the CDR3 region is kept as DNA, spanning 45 bases read in frame from base 1. The germline V gene (reference sequence) yields GTSNPN for CDR1 and SVGIG for CDR2. V drops 0 bases and J drops 1 base, leaving 10 bases in between. Sequencing was carried out with an Illumina NovaSeq 6000. TCRalpha and TCRbeta cDNA libraries were built by 5'RACE with constant-segment primers, adding sample barcodes and unique molecular identifiers. RNA was extracted from every sample with Trizol reagent. The libraries were amplified in two PCR steps, and the second step added a second sample barcode and Illumina TruSeq adapters. The libraries were sequenced on an Illumina NovaSeq using 2 x 150 bp paired-end reads. As for the original processing: The reads were demultiplexed and collapsed into UMI-guided consensus sequences using migec v1.2.7. Using mixcr v2.1.11, UMI consensuses were aligned to TRA and TRB V and J templates and then assembled into clonotypes. A clonotype was counted as expanded or contracted only when both edgeR and NoisET called the clonotype significant, with the noise models trained on biological replicates. edgeR calls used a false discovery rate-adjusted p below 0.01 and a log2 fold-change threshold of 1. As an exploratory analysis of dynamics, max-normalized trajectories of the 1000 most abundant clonotypes were examined with PCA combined with hierarchical clustering. Separately sequenced CD4+ and CD8+ repertoires were used to assign a CD4 or CD8 phenotype to each responding clone. TCRdb trimmed public reads at Q25 via fastp, called clones via MiXCR and kept in-frame beta chains. CDR3 protein duplicates are merged, each entry listing the most common genes and DNA. TCRdb, not the authors, supplied the V and J calls. For this sample the table gives 180,000 or so distinct CDR3 sequences, of which 15% to 20% were detected only once. Clones ranked in the top ten supply roughly 2.1% of the sample.

Sequenced: PBMCs or a T cell subset sorted from them (not recorded which). The chain was built from TRBV30 and TRBJ1-5; no D gene can be assigned with confidence. The receptor was isolated from an adult woman who had mild COVID-19 (a few samples of this study predate the infection). The sample titles of this study are shuffled in the database, so cell type and time point are left out; the donor was told from shared clones. The nucleotide sequence reads TGTGCCTGGAGTGTAGGCCGGCAGAGCAATCAGCCCCAGCATTTT. Translated, this is CAWSVGRQSNQPQHF. The CDR3, completed at both ends by the reference TRBV30 and TRBJ1-5 genes, gives the full variable domain SQTIHQWPATLVQPVGSPLSLECTVEGTSNPNLYWYRQAAGRGLQLLFYSVGIGQISSEVPQNLSASRPQDRQFILSSKKLLLSDSGFYLCAWSVGRQSNQPQHFGDGTRLSIL.